A single sample is the source of the 27 T cell receptor beta chains below, sequenced in a study of glioma-infiltrating T cells after dendritic cell vaccination. As to time point: after dendritic cell vaccination, including at tumor progression/relapse. Method: immunoSEQ multiplex PCR; TCRdb's copy keeps in-frame clones and lacks some. The table records about 64,000 clones, about 89% of them present only once. The material was blood, obtained after dendritic cell vaccination. The receptors shown here come from a human donor with glioblastoma.

The chain carries TRBV2 and TRBJ1-4; perhaps TRBD1 as D (5 bases). CDR1 and CDR2 (germline): SNHLY, FYNNEI. Trimming pared 10 bases from V and 7 bases from J, leaving 13 bases between. The CDR3 loop spans 12 amino acids. The CDR3 nucleotides read TGTGCCACCTACCGGGGGGGTGAAAAACTGTTTTTT. Its translation: CATYRGGEKLFF.

The chain uses TRBV7-2 and TRBJ2-2, with a possible D match to TRBD1 (6 bases). The V gene's germline CDR1 is SGHTA and CDR2 FQGNSA. V was clipped by 5 bases and J by 8 bases, with 15 bases between them. The CDR3 extends over 14 amino acids. The CDR3 DNA is TGTGCCAGCAGCATCGACAGGACCCGTGGGGAGCTGTTTTTT. It codes for CASSIDRTRGELFF. The full variable domain, in which reference TRBV7-2 and TRBJ2-2 provide the parts outside the CDR3, is GAGVSQSPSNKVTEKGKDVELRCDPISGHTALYWYRQSLGQGLEFLIYFQGNSAPDKSGLPSDRFSAERTGGSVSTLTIQRTQQEDSAVYLCASSIDRTRGELFFGEGSRLTVL.

The chain has TRBV5-6 and TRBJ1-2; no clear D gene. Germline loops: CDR1 SGHDT, CDR2 YYEEEE. With 0 bases removed from V and 8 bases from J, the gap between germline ends came to 5 bases. This CDR3 spans 11 amino acids. The CDR3 is CASSLDEGYTF. The DNA for the CDR3 is TGTGCCAGCAGCTTGGATGAGGGCTACACCTTC.

V gene TRBV5-8 combines with J gene TRBJ1-3, with 8 bases identical to TRBD1. This CDR3 region has 15 residues. CDR1 is SGHTS, CDR2 YDEGEE, per germline. The V and J ends lost 4 bases and 0 bases, in that order; junction bases with no gene match: 3. The CDR3 sequence: CASSVQGGSGNTIYF. CDR3 nucleotides: TGTGCCAGCAGCGTACAGGGGGGCTCTGGAAACACCATATATTTT.

The genes are TRBV6-6 and TRBJ1-3; unclear D gene. The CDR3 totals 13 residues. V gave up 6 bases and J gave up 5 bases, with 11 bases separating them. Germline V gene sequence: CDR1 MNHNY, CDR2 SVGAGI (reference sequence). The CDR3, as DNA: TGTGCCAGCAGAGAGCCAGGTCGAAACACCATATATTTT. Its translation is CASREPGRNTIYF.

This clone was picked up one time. The J gene is TRBJ2-3, the V gene TRBV5-1; TRBD2 agrees at 7 bases. This CDR3 is 13 amino acids long. Germline CDR1 and CDR2: SGHRS and YFSETQ. The V gene end was trimmed by 5 bases and the J gene end by 5 bases; junction bases not matched to a gene: 5. CDR3 loop: CASSLSGIDTQYF. For the CDR3, the DNA is TGCGCCAGCAGTTTAAGCGGGATAGATACGCAGTATTTT.

This rearrangement joins TRBV5-5 to TRBJ1-3, with D unclear. V lost 1 base, J lost 1 base, and 9 bases lay in between. The CDR3 spans 15 residues. Germline V CDR1 and CDR2: SGHKS, YYEKEE (reference sequence). This CDR3 is CASSLNFGSGNTIYF. The CDR3 region has the DNA TGTGCCAGCAGCTTGAATTTCGGGTCTGGAAACACCATATATTTT.

V usage is TRBV11-2 and J usage is TRBJ2-5, with 8 positions matching TRBD1. The CDR3 consists of 17 residues. V lost 5 bases, J lost 5 bases, and 16 bases stayed unmatched. The germline CDR1 and CDR2 sequences are SGHAT and FQNNGV. In DNA form, the CDR3 reads TGTGCCAGCAGCGCCCGGGGTCAGGGGGCCAGGGGGGAGACCCAGTACTTC. Translating gives CASSARGQGARGETQYF.

The V gene is TRBV18, the J gene TRBJ2-2; TRBD2 might be the D (5 bases). Trimming cost V 3 bases and J 5 bases, with 13 bases left between them. The V gene's germline CDR1 is KGHSH and CDR2 LQKENI. There are 15 residues in the CDR3. The CDR3 sequence is CASSPKPGGTGELFF. CDR3 DNA sequence: TGTGCCAGCTCACCCAAACCCGGAGGAACCGGGGAGCTGTTTTTT.

In its sample, this clone was seen once. This chain joins TRBV7-9 and TRBJ1-4; D unresolved. CDR1 SEHNR and CDR2 FQNEAQ come from the germline V gene (reference sequence). This CDR3 contains 16 residues. V shed 5 bases and J shed 2 bases, with 15 bases lying between them. Written as DNA, the CDR3 is TGTGCCAGCAGCGCACGAAGACCAGGTACTAATGAAAAACTGTTTTTT. Its protein is CASSARRPGTNEKLFF.

The CDR3 region is CASSSPRQNYGYTF. The CDR3 DNA sequence: TGTGCCAGCAGCTCCCCTCGACAGAACTATGGCTACACCTTC. The gene calls are TRBV11-2 and TRBJ1-2; the D gene is possibly TRBD1 (5 bases). Trimming left V 4 bases short and J 2 bases short, with 11 bases between. Germline values: CDR1 SGHAT, CDR2 FQNNGV. This CDR3 spans 14 amino acids. The full variable domain, its missing parts supplied by reference TRBV11-2 and TRBJ1-2, is EAGVAQSPRYKIIEKRQSVAFWCNPISGHATLYWYQQILGQGPKLLIQFQNNGVVDDSQLPKDRFSAERLKGVDSTLKIQPAKLEDSAVYLCASSSPRQNYGYTFGSGTRLTVV.

In its sample, this clone was seen once. The rearrangement joins TRBV19 to TRBJ2-5; no definite D call. The V gene lost 4 bases and the J gene lost 7 bases, with 10 bases spanning the gap. Germline lookup yields CDR1 LNHDA and CDR2 SQIVND (reference sequence). This CDR3 comprises 12 residues. CDR3 sequence: CASSTGSWTQYF. The DNA of the CDR3 is TGTGCCAGTAGTACGGGTTCGTGGACCCAGTACTTC.

This clone is a singleton in its sample. The chain combines TRBV27 with TRBJ2-7, with TRBD2 identical over 12 bases. The CDR3 is 15 amino acids. Germline CDR1 MNHEY, CDR2 SMNVEV (reference sequence). V shed 10 bases, J shed 6 bases, and the junction held 13 bases outside the gene matches. The DNA for the CDR3 is TGTGCCAACCCTTTCCCCGGGACTAGCGGGTGCGAGCAGTACTTC. Its protein product is CANPFPGTSGCEQYF.

The table lists this clone with a few counts. The chain recombines TRBV5-4 with TRBJ1-2; 12 positions match TRBD1. With 0 bases clipped from V and 8 bases from J, the junction kept 5 bases outside the gene matches. Germline V gene sequence: CDR1 SGHNT, CDR2 YYREEE (reference sequence). This CDR3 has 15 amino acids. The CDR3 DNA reads TGTGCCAGCAGCTTGGAGGGACAGGGGGCGCTGGGCTACACCTTC. Its translation is CASSLEGQGALGYTF.

This clone was observed once. J is TRBJ1-1 and V is TRBV7-9; TRBD1 is a possible D gene (6 bases). CDR1 is SEHNR and CDR2 is FQNEAQ in the germline V gene (reference sequence). V was shortened by 1 base and J by 2 bases, with 11 bases between the two germline ends. CDR3 length: 15 residues. The CDR3 spells CASSLGSDSNTEAFF. CDR3 bases: TGTGCCAGCAGCTTAGGTTCGGACAGTAACACTGAAGCTTTCTTT.

This chain uses TRBV28 with TRBJ2-7; TRBD2 matches 7 bases. Germline V gene data show CDR1 as MDHEN and CDR2 as SYDVKM. V shed 2 bases and J 5 bases; nucleotides not matched to a gene: 9. The CDR3 spans 15 residues. CDR3: CASSLMLRGRNEQYF. CDR3 in DNA: TGTGCCAGCAGTTTAATGCTTCGCGGGAGAAACGAGCAGTACTTC.

This clone was seen only once. This rearrangement joins TRBV10-3 to TRBJ2-5; D is unclear. V lost 8 bases, J lost 2 bases, and 9 bases lay in between. Germline V gene data show CDR1 as ENHRY and CDR2 as SYGVKD. This CDR3 has 12 amino acids. CDR3 coding DNA: TGTGCCATCTCATTAGAACAAGAGACCCAGTACTTC. It is translated as CAISLEQETQYF.

The chain links TRBV4-3 to TRBJ2-7; 9 positions agree with TRBD1. Looked up from germline, CDR1 is LGHNA and CDR2 is YSLEER. The CDR3 contains 17 residues. V was clipped by 0 bases and J by 4 bases; unmatched bases: 10. The CDR3 sequence is CASSQDLRTGATYEQYF. CDR3 DNA: TGCGCCAGCAGCCAAGATCTAAGGACAGGGGCCACATACGAGCAGTACTTC.

The V call is TRBV5-1, the J call TRBJ2-1; maybe TRBD1 (5 bases). Trimming removed 5 bases at V and 8 bases at J, with 20 bases between. Germline loops: CDR1 SGHRS, CDR2 YFSETQ. The CDR3 spans 15 residues. CDR3 DNA sequence: TGCGCCAGCAGTCCCTCAGGGTATCGACACCATGAGCAGTTCTTC. Translation gives CASSPSGYRHHEQFF. The whole variable domain, filled in from reference TRBV5-1 and TRBJ2-1, reads KAGVTQTPRYLIKTRGQQVTLSCSPISGHRSVSWYQQTPGQGLQFLFEYFSETQRNKGNFPGRFSGRQFSNSRSEMNVSTLELGDSALYLCASSPSGYRHHEQFFGPGTRLTVL.

The CDR3 nucleotides read TGTGCCAGCAGTTTATGGGGCGGGGGGGCCGGTGAGCAGTTCTTC. Residues: CASSLWGGGAGEQFF. The chain carries TRBV28 and TRBJ2-1; 9 bases align to TRBD2. Germline V CDR1 and CDR2: MDHEN, SYDVKM. The CDR3 has 15 amino acids. Losses at the gene ends were 0 bases for V and 9 bases for J; bases not matched to a gene: 6.

The chain is built from TRBV19 and TRBJ2-3; 9 bases fit TRBD1. After removal of 3 bases from V and 8 bases from J, the junction contained 9 bases not matched to a gene. Germline CDR1 and CDR2: LNHDA and SQIVND (reference sequence). The CDR3 covers 15 residues. The CDR3 is CASSMGQGIEGTQYF. The CDR3 region has the DNA TGTGCCAGTAGTATGGGACAGGGAATCGAGGGTACGCAGTATTTT.

The V and J genes are TRBV6-1 and TRBJ1-6; TRBD1 matches at 12 bases. Germline values: CDR1 MNHNS, CDR2 SASEGT. The J segment lost 9 bases and the V segment lost 8 bases, leaving 8 bases of the junction unmatched. The CDR3 consists of 15 residues. This chain's CDR3 is CASVRDRGPASPLHF. In DNA form, the CDR3 reads TGTGCCAGCGTCCGGGACAGGGGGCCGGCTTCACCCCTCCACTTT.

The gene calls are TRBV7-9 and TRBJ2-4, with a possible D match to TRBD2 (5 bases). Germline-derived CDR1 and CDR2 are SEHNR and FQNEAQ (reference sequence). There are 17 residues in the CDR3. V lost 5 bases and J 2 bases, leaving 19 bases between the germline ends. The CDR3 DNA follows: TGTGCCAGCAGCCCGGACTGGGCAGCGACCACCAAAAACATTCAGTACTTC. This codes for CASSPDWAATTKNIQYF.

The rearrangement links TRBV6-1 to TRBJ1-5; tentatively, D is TRBD1 (5 bases). The germline gives CDR1 MNHNS, CDR2 SASEGT. Trimming left V 11 bases short and J 0 bases short, with 8 bases between. The CDR3 length is 12 residues. The CDR3 DNA follows: TGTGCCGGGGGGGTTAGCAATCAGCCCCAGCATTTT. Protein product: CAGGVSNQPQHF.

The V gene is TRBV6-5, the J gene TRBJ1-2, with 10 nucleotides matching TRBD1. CDR3 length equals 14 residues. Germline CDR1 and CDR2: MNHEY and SVGAGI. The trim removed 7 bases at V and 7 bases at J, leaving 9 bases unmatched. CDR3 DNA: TGTGCCAGCACCCTCGGGACAGGGGTTTTTGGCTACACCTTC. Its translation: CASTLGTGVFGYTF.

This clone was counted a single time. The gene calls are TRBV5-1 and TRBJ1-1; 12 bases align to TRBD1. CDR1 and CDR2 from the germline V gene are SGHRS and YFSETQ. The ends lost 6 bases at V and 10 bases at J; junction bases unmatched: 13. The CDR3 has 15 amino acids. DNA of the CDR3: TGCGCCAGCAAGTTAAATGTCGGGACAGGGGGCCCAGCTTTCTTT. This encodes CASKLNVGTGGPAFF.

This clone has a handful of counts. This rearrangement joins TRBV6-5 to TRBJ1-1, with a possible D match to TRBD1 (6 bases). The germline gives CDR1 MNHEY, CDR2 SVGAGI. V was pared by 6 bases and J by 3 bases, with 14 bases between. The CDR3 loop spans 14 amino acids. CDR3 sequence reads: CASSEGDEDTEAFF. The CDR3 coding sequence is TGTGCCAGCAGCGAGGGGGATGAGGACACTGAAGCTTTCTTT.